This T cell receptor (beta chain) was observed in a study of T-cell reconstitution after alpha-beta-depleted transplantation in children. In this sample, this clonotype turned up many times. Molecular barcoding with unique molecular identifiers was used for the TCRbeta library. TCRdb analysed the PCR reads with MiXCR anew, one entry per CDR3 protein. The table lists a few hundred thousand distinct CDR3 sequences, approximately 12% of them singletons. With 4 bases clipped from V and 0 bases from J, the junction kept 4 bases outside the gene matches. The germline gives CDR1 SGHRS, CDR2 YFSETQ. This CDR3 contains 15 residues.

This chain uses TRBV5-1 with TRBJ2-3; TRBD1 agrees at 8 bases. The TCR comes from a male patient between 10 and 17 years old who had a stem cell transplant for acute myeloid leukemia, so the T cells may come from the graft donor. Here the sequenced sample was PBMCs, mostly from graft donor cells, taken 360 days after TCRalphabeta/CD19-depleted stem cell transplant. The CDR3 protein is CASSLRDRSTDTQYF. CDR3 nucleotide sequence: TGCGCCAGCAGCCTCCGGGACAGGAGCACAGATACGCAGTATTTT.